This paragraph reports one TCR beta chain. No antigen is known for it. The data originate from a study of shared clonotypes between healthy human individuals. Overall study context: A donor's plate count was three for CD4 naive and three for CD4 memory; CD8 naive had two and CD8 memory one.

TCRdb keeps only in-frame clones here, not all; method: immunoSEQ multiplex PCR. The sample records some 2.1 million clones, just under 95% being singletons. Selected positively for CCR7 and CD45RO-negative, naive CD8 cells excluded terminally differentiated effector memory CD45RA+ cells. Germline loops: CDR1 SNHLY, CDR2 FYNNEI. The V gene lost 4 bases and the J gene lost 1 base, with 10 bases spanning the gap. The CDR3 is 14 amino acids. Study results and limitations: Rarefaction gave evidence that sorted-subset sequencing remained incomplete despite large depth. Unshared clonotypes carried lower generation probabilities than those common to all four donors. Richness estimates generally favored naive over memory subsets.

The V and J genes are TRBV2 and TRBJ1-1, with D possibly matching TRBD1 (5 bases). The origin of this receptor is a man younger than 35 in good health. The sample consisted of naive CD8+ T cells sorted from blood. The CDR3 region is CASSAGQGNTEAFF. As DNA, the CDR3 is TGTGCCAGCAGTGCAGGTCAGGGGAACACTGAAGCTTTCTTT.